These 12 T cell receptor beta chains originate from one sample sequenced in a study of blood T cells in healthy people across ages. It was with a sample-barcoded 5' primer and a J-beta primer mix that a second PCR of roughly 7 to 12 cycles was run. In TCRdb, the 5' RACE reads were re-called with MiXCR into one record per CDR3 protein. The sample consists of about 720,000 distinct CDR3 sequences, about a fifth of them appearing once. Sequenced: blood. These TCRs come from a man between 65 and 85 years old in good health.

The V gene is TRBV12-3 or TRBV12-4, the J gene TRBJ2-7; D not resolved. V gave up 2 bases and J gave up 5 bases, with 19 bases separating them. CDR3 length: 16 amino acids. CDR3 sequence reads: CASSLFGPSPTNEQYF. In DNA form, the CDR3 reads TGTGCCAGCAGTTTATTCGGACCGTCGCCAACGAACGAGCAGTACTTC.

This clonotype was seen more than once but under ten times. At one of its ends the junction is not consistent with the germline gene, which may arise from a read error. V usage is TRBV3-1 and J usage is TRBJ1-5, with TRBD1 as a possible D gene (6 bases). Germline CDR1 reads LGHDT; CDR2 reads YNNKEL (reference sequence). The CDR3 runs 14 residues. The CDR3 region is CASNQGGSNQPQHF. The DNA of the CDR3 is TGTGCCAGCAACCAAGGGGGAAGCAATCAGCCCCAGCATTTT.

The chain couples TRBV7-6 to TRBJ1-4; a possible D gene is TRBD1 (5 bases). Trimming cost V 5 bases and J 7 bases, with 14 bases left between them. CDR3 length: 14 amino acids. Germline V gives CDR1 SGHVS, CDR2 FNYEAQ. The CDR3 DNA sequence: TGTGCCAGCAGCCCCCGGGACTTCAGTGAAAAACTGTTTTTT. Residues: CASSPRDFSEKLFF.

This rearrangement joins TRBV7-2 to TRBJ2-7; 8 bases match TRBD1. V gave up 1 base and J gave up 5 bases; unmatched junction bases: 7. This CDR3 is 15 amino acids long. Germline V gene data show CDR1 as SGHTA and CDR2 as FQGNSA. The CDR3 loop reads CTSSLGTGLYNEQYF. The DNA of the CDR3 is TGTACCAGCAGCTTAGGGACAGGGTTGTATAACGAGCAGTACTTC.

The rearrangement uses TRBV20-1 and TRBJ2-3, with D maybe TRBD1 (6 bases). This CDR3 has 14 residues. Germline V gene lookup returns CDR1 DFQATT and CDR2 SNEGSKA (reference sequence). Trimming pared 6 bases from V and 0 bases from J, leaving 13 bases between. CDR3 nucleotides: TGCAGTGCATTAGGACAGACTAGCACAGATACGCAGTATTTT. As protein: CSALGQTSTDTQYF.

The table lists this clonotype with many counts. The chain employs TRBV11-2 and TRBJ2-5; D is undetermined. Germline assignment: CDR1 SGHAT and CDR2 FQNNGV. This CDR3 is 12 amino acids long. Trimming shortened V by 0 bases and J by 5 bases, and 4 bases separated the two germline ends. The CDR3: CASSLDRETQYF. In DNA, the CDR3 is TGTGCCAGCAGCTTAGATAGGGAGACCCAGTACTTC.

This chain connects TRBV9 to TRBJ2-1; no clear D. CDR3 length equals 15 residues. Germline loops: CDR1 SGDLS, CDR2 YYNGEE. V lost 2 bases to trimming and J lost 5 bases, with 14 bases between them. CDR3 in amino acids: CASSVAGRRNNEQFF. In nucleotides, the CDR3 is TGTGCCAGCAGCGTGGCAGGCCGTAGGAACAATGAGCAGTTCTTC.

The chain has TRBV7-9 and TRBJ2-3; 10 bases agree with TRBD2. The germline gives CDR1 SEHNR, CDR2 FQNEAQ (reference sequence). The CDR3 runs 16 residues. V lost 2 bases to trimming and J lost 4 bases; unmatched junction nucleotides: 6. The chain's CDR3 is CASSLISSGRPDTQYF. In DNA form, the CDR3 reads TGTGCCAGCAGCTTAATATCTAGCGGGAGACCAGATACGCAGTATTTT.

This clonotype was observed a few times. The chain links TRBV7-9 to TRBJ2-7; 7 bases map to TRBD1. The better agreement between TRBJ2-5 and the DNA end casts doubt on the J call. The V gene's germline CDR1 is SEHNR and CDR2 FQNEAQ (reference sequence). There are 15 residues in the CDR3. The CDR3 DNA reads as TGTGCCAGCAGCTTAGTCCAGACAGGGTCGGAGACCCAGTACTTC. Encoded protein: CASSLVQTGSETQYF.

In its sample, this clonotype was seen a few times. J is TRBJ2-3 and V is TRBV7-3, with D perhaps being TRBD1 or TRBD2 (5 bases each). Germline V CDR1 and CDR2: SGHTA, FQGTGA. Trimming cost V 2 bases and J 2 bases, with 14 bases left between them. The CDR3 is 16 amino acids. CDR3 protein: CASSLRGGLYTDTQYF. CDR3 nucleotide sequence: TGTGCCAGCAGCTTACGGGGCGGCCTCTACACAGATACGCAGTATTTT.

In its sample, this clonotype was seen a few times. The chain is built from TRBV18 and TRBJ2-7, with D maybe TRBD1 (5 bases). The CDR3 runs 14 residues. The ends were cut back, 3 bases at V and 0 bases at J, with 9 bases in the middle. Germline V lookup: CDR1 KGHSH, CDR2 LQKENI. CDR3 coding DNA: TGTGCCAGCTCACCCAGGGAAACCTCCTACGAGCAGTACTTC. Its protein product is CASSPRETSYEQYF.

This clonotype was detected a few times. The chain employs TRBV12-3 or TRBV12-4 and TRBJ1-1, with D perhaps matching TRBD1 (5 bases). The CDR3 sequence is 16 residues long. Trimming took 5 bases from V and 4 from J, leaving 20 bases between them. The CDR3 reads CASSPPIDSRSTEAFF. CDR3 bases: TGTGCCAGCAGTCCACCAATAGACAGCCGGTCCACTGAAGCTTTCTTT.